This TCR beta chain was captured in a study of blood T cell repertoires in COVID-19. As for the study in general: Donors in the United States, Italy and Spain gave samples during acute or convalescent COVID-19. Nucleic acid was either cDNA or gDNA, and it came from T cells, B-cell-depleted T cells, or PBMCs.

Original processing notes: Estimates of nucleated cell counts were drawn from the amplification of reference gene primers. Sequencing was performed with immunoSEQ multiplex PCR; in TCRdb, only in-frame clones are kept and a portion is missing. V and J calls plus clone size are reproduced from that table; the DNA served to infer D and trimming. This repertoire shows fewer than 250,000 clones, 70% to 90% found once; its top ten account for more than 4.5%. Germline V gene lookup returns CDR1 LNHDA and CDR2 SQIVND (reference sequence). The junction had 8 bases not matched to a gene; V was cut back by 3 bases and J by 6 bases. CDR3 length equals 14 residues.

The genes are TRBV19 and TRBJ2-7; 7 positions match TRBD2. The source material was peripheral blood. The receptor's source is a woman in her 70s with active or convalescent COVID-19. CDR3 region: CASSIGIAGTEQYF. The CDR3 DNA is TGTGCCAGTAGTATTGGAATAGCGGGTACCGAGCAGTACTTC.